Listed below are T cell receptor beta chains from one sample, sequenced in a study of breast tumors, draining lymph nodes, adjacent tissues. Each CDR3 protein gets one entry after TCRdb re-called the multiplex PCR reads with MiXCR. This table has fewer than 250,000 distinct CDR3 sequences, about 32% appearing once. Sequencing was performed on axillary lymph node tissue. The receptors originated from a female donor with breast cancer. Some clones in this sample may be carry-over from other donors' samples. The CDR3 runs from the conserved cysteine through the conserved F or W. A D gene is named only where the DNA matches it firmly. Clone size, where shown, is once, few, many, or a class for clones that have expanded.

d_call: TRBD1
j_call: TRBJ1-3
v_call: TRBV29-1
clone_size: .
cdr3_aa: CSAATGGLSGNTIYF
cdr3_nt: TGCAGCGCGGCGACAGGGGGTCTCTCTGGAAACACCATATATTTT

d_call: .
j_call: TRBJ1-4
v_call: TRBV5-8
clone_size: many
cdr3_aa: CASSLEAGYYEKLFF
cdr3_nt: TGTGCCAGCAGCTTGGAGGCGGGGTACTATGAAAAACTGTTTTTT

d_call: TRBD1
j_call: TRBJ2-7
v_call: TRBV20-1
clone_size: many
cdr3_aa: CSASAGTGKPEQYF
cdr3_nt: TGCAGTGCTAGTGCTGGGACAGGGAAACCCGAGCAGTACTTC

d_call: TRBD2
j_call: TRBJ2-1
v_call: TRBV19
clone_size: many
cdr3_aa: CASSNGLAGAFEQFF
cdr3_nt: TGTGCCAGTAGTAACGGACTAGCGGGAGCATTTGAGCAGTTCTTC

d_call: .
j_call: TRBJ1-6
v_call: TRBV20-1
clone_size: medium-sized
cdr3_aa: CSAVGGSSPLHF
cdr3_nt: TGCAGTGCTGTGGGGGGAAGTTCACCCCTCCACTTT

d_call: .
j_call: TRBJ2-5
v_call: TRBV7-8
clone_size: many
cdr3_aa: CASSRDRDAQYF
cdr3_nt: TGTGCCAGCAGCAGGGACCGGGATGCCCAGTACTTC

d_call: TRBD1
j_call: TRBJ1-4
v_call: TRBV11-1
clone_size: many
cdr3_aa: CASSKTSDRNEKLFF
cdr3_nt: TGTGCCAGCAGCAAGACTTCGGACAGGAATGAAAAACTGTTTTTT

d_call: .
j_call: TRBJ2-2
v_call: TRBV5-6
clone_size: .
cdr3_aa: CASGQGETPGGELFF
cdr3_nt: TGCGCCAGCGGCCAAGGAGAGACTCCCGGCGGGGAGCTGTTTTTT

d_call: .
j_call: TRBJ2-1
v_call: TRBV28
clone_size: few
cdr3_aa: CASSLIGTGYNEQFF
cdr3_nt: TGTGCCAGCAGTTTAATCGGCACGGGGTACAATGAGCAGTTCTTC

d_call: .
j_call: TRBJ2-2
v_call: TRBV11-2
clone_size: many
cdr3_aa: CASSLVRISRNTGELFF
cdr3_nt: TGTGCCAGCAGCTTAGTACGTATTAGTAGGAACACCGGGGAGCTGTTTTTT

d_call: TRBD2
j_call: TRBJ2-2
v_call: TRBV30
clone_size: .
cdr3_aa: CAWSRGGSGELFF
cdr3_nt: TGTGCCTGGAGTCGGGGAGGGTCCGGGGAGCTGTTTTTT

d_call: TRBD1
j_call: TRBJ1-2
v_call: TRBV19
clone_size: .
cdr3_aa: CASVRTGGANTGDQGYTF
cdr3_nt: TGTGCCAGTGTCCGTACAGGGGGCGCGAACACCGGGGATCAAGGCTACACCTTC

d_call: .
j_call: TRBJ1-1
v_call: TRBV29-1
clone_size: few
cdr3_aa: CSAPNSGYTEAFF
cdr3_nt: TGCAGCGCCCCGAACTCGGGGTACACTGAAGCTTTCTTT

d_call: TRBD1
j_call: TRBJ2-5
v_call: TRBV24-1
clone_size: .
cdr3_aa: CATSGQGAWETQYF
cdr3_nt: TGTGCCACCAGTGGACAGGGGGCTTGGGAGACCCAGTACTTC

d_call: .
j_call: TRBJ1-1
v_call: TRBV20-1
clone_size: .
cdr3_aa: CSARDRDGSNTEAFF
cdr3_nt: TGCAGTGCTAGAGACCGGGACGGTTCGAACACTGAAGCTTTCTTT

d_call: .
j_call: TRBJ1-4
v_call: TRBV24-1
clone_size: many
cdr3_aa: CATSVPTGVANEKLFF
cdr3_nt: TGTGCCACCAGTGTACCTACAGGCGTGGCTAATGAAAAACTGTTTTTT

d_call: TRBD2
j_call: TRBJ2-1
v_call: TRBV13
clone_size: many
cdr3_aa: CASSKSRGRAENEQFF
cdr3_nt: TGTGCCAGCAGCAAAAGCCGCGGGAGGGCGGAAAATGAGCAGTTCTTC

d_call: TRBD2
j_call: TRBJ2-1
v_call: TRBV5-1
clone_size: .
cdr3_aa: CASSLDGRGLNEQFF
cdr3_nt: TGCGCCAGCAGCTTGGACGGGAGGGGCTTAAATGAGCAGTTCTTC

d_call: TRBD2
j_call: TRBJ2-7
v_call: TRBV4-2
clone_size: many
cdr3_aa: CASSQMGTSGRKYEQYF
cdr3_nt: TGTGCCAGCAGCCAAATGGGGACTAGCGGGAGAAAGTACGAGCAGTACTTC

d_call: .
j_call: TRBJ2-1
v_call: TRBV7-8
clone_size: .
cdr3_aa: CASSPGTEYNEQFF
cdr3_nt: TGTGCCAGCAGCCCAGGGACCGAGTACAATGAGCAGTTCTTC

d_call: .
j_call: TRBJ2-3
v_call: TRBV5-1
clone_size: many
cdr3_aa: CASSLDLSRGDTQYF
cdr3_nt: TGCGCCAGCAGCTTGGATTTGTCCAGGGGAGATACGCAGTATTTT

d_call: .
j_call: TRBJ1-1
v_call: TRBV19
clone_size: few
cdr3_aa: CASSFLRANTEAFF
cdr3_nt: TGTGCCAGTAGTTTTCTCCGGGCCAACACTGAAGCTTTCTTT

d_call: .
j_call: TRBJ1-1
v_call: TRBV5-5
clone_size: few
cdr3_aa: CASSPLEEAFF
cdr3_nt: TGTGCCAGCAGCCCGTTGGAAGAAGCTTTCTTT

d_call: TRBD1
j_call: TRBJ2-7
v_call: TRBV7-3
clone_size: .
cdr3_aa: CASSSGQGTYEQYF
cdr3_nt: TGTGCCAGCAGCTCAGGACAGGGTACCTACGAGCAGTACTTC